One and the same sample provided the 17 T cell receptor beta chains below, sequenced in a study of shared clonotypes between healthy human individuals. Repertoires were generated with immunoSEQ multiplex PCR, while TCRdb's copy carries only in-frame clones and drops some. Among around 1 million clones listed, around 80% were seen once. What was sequenced was memory CD4+ T cells sorted from blood. Subset: CD45RA-negative fraction. These receptors were collected from a man between 18 and 35 years old in good health.

Concerning this clone: It is likely a read error: a sequence one base away is far more abundant. The chain couples TRBV9 to TRBJ2-2; tentatively, D is TRBD1 or TRBD2 (5 bases each). CDR1 and CDR2 (germline): SGDLS, YYNGEE. The CDR3 covers 15 residues. The CDR3 DNA is TGTGCCGGCAGCGCAGCTGGGGGATACACCGGGGAGCTGTTTTTT. Amino acids: CAGSAAGGYTGELFF.

The chain couples TRBV5-1 to TRBJ1-3; no firm D call. Trimming took 0 bases from V and 4 from J, leaving 11 bases between them. Germline CDR1 SGHRS, CDR2 YFSETQ. This CDR3 is built from 15 residues. CDR3 protein: CASSLGEVAGNTIYF. For the CDR3, the DNA is TGCGCCAGCAGCTTGGGAGAAGTAGCAGGAAACACCATATATTTT.

J is TRBJ1-2 and V is TRBV6-5, with TRBD1 matching 10 bases. V gave up 4 bases and J gave up 5 bases; unmatched junction bases: 7. Germline loops: CDR1 MNHEY, CDR2 SVGAGI. This CDR3 comprises 15 residues. CDR3 coding DNA: TGTGCCAGCAGTTCACCGGGACAGGGGACTTATGGCTACACCTTC. Protein: CASSSPGQGTYGYTF.

The V gene is TRBV2, the J gene TRBJ2-7; D may be TRBD1 (6 bases). The ends were cut back, 2 bases at V and 2 bases at J, with 10 bases in the middle. The germline V gene has CDR1 SNHLY and CDR2 FYNNEI. This CDR3 region has 14 residues. The CDR3 DNA follows: TGTGCCAGCAGTGAAACTACAGGGACCTACGAGCAGTACTTC. It codes for CASSETTGTYEQYF.

This clone was counted between two and nine times. V usage is TRBV7-6 and J usage is TRBJ2-1; 11 nucleotides agree with TRBD2. This CDR3 has 16 residues. CDR1 is SGHVS and CDR2 is FNYEAQ in the germline V gene. J gave up 6 bases and V 3 bases, and 7 bases lay outside the gene matches. CDR3 amino acids: CASSLIAGGRGNEQFF. The CDR3 DNA reads TGTGCCAGCAGCTTGATAGCGGGAGGGCGGGGCAATGAGCAGTTCTTC.

The chain carries TRBV6-6 and TRBJ2-7, with no clear D. Trimming removed 5 bases from V and 6 bases from J, with 14 bases in between. The germline gives CDR1 MNHNY, CDR2 SVGAGI (reference sequence). This CDR3 is built from 13 residues. The CDR3 coding sequence is TGTGCCAGCAGTCCACCCCCGCCCGGCGAGCAGTACTTC. Amino acids: CASSPPPPGEQYF.

This clone was detected once. The V call is TRBV10-2, the J call TRBJ2-7; D is undetermined. CDR1 and CDR2 (germline): WSHSY, SAAADI. Trimming shortened V by 3 bases and J by 0 bases, and 6 bases separated the two germline ends. The CDR3 runs to 13 residues. CDR3 nucleotide sequence: TGCGCCAGCAGTGATGAGGCCTCCTACGAGCAGTACTTC. Its protein product is CASSDEASYEQYF.

V usage is TRBV2 and J usage is TRBJ2-7; TRBD2 might be the D (5 bases). V was pared by 7 bases and J by 6 bases, with 16 bases between. Per germline, CDR1 SNHLY and CDR2 FYNNEI. CDR3 length: 13 residues. CDR3 in amino acids: CASIGKVGGEQYF. Here the CDR3 DNA reads TGTGCCAGCATCGGAAAGGTTGGAGGCGAGCAGTACTTC.

This chain links TRBV5-4 with TRBJ2-7; unclear D gene. The CDR3 consists of 15 residues. CDR1 is SGHNT and CDR2 is YYREEE in the germline V gene (reference sequence). V gave up 4 bases and J gave up 2 bases, with 16 bases separating them. The CDR3, as DNA: TGTGCCAGCAGCCAGGACGGATGGACCGCCTACGAGCAGTACTTC. It specifies CASSQDGWTAYEQYF.

The V call is TRBV28, the J call TRBJ1-1, with TRBD1 as a possible D gene (5 bases). Germline V gene data show CDR1 as MDHEN and CDR2 as SYDVKM. CDR3 size: 14 residues. Trimming left V 7 bases short and J 1 base short, with 13 bases between. The CDR3 region is CASTPHGANTEAFF. DNA of the CDR3: TGTGCCAGCACCCCACACGGGGCGAACACTGAAGCTTTCTTT.

J is TRBJ2-3 and V is TRBV5-1; D possibly corresponds to TRBD2 (6 bases). Looked up from germline, CDR1 is SGHRS and CDR2 is YFSETQ. Trimming stripped 1 base from V and 2 bases from J, with 17 bases between. The CDR3 sequence is 17 residues long. CDR3 nucleotide sequence: TGCGCCAGCAGCTTGTGGGGGAATAGCGGAGCCACAGATACGCAGTATTTT. Its translation: CASSLWGNSGATDTQYF.

The gene calls are TRBV9 and TRBJ2-3; D is uncertain. Germline loops: CDR1 SGDLS, CDR2 YYNGEE. The CDR3 has 13 residues. The ends were cut back, 4 bases at V and 6 bases at J, with 12 bases in the middle. This chain's CDR3 is CASSSRAADTQYF. CDR3 DNA: TGTGCCAGCAGCTCTCGGGCGGCCGATACGCAGTATTTT.

This chain connects TRBV10-3 to TRBJ1-2, with a possible D match to TRBD1 (6 bases). The V gene's germline CDR1 is ENHRY and CDR2 SYGVKD. The CDR3 covers 14 residues. V was trimmed by 3 bases and J by 6 bases, leaving 14 bases between them. In nucleotides, the CDR3 is TGTGCCATCAGTGACGACAGGAAGGGAAATGGCTACACCTTC. This sequence encodes CAISDDRKGNGYTF.

V and J are TRBV5-4 and TRBJ1-2; 9 nucleotides match TRBD1. J lost 4 bases, V lost 4 bases, and 8 bases had no gene match. Germline loops: CDR1 SGHNT, CDR2 YYREEE (reference sequence). The CDR3 spans 15 residues. CDR3 loop: CASSLGQGGSYGYTF. The DNA for the CDR3 is TGTGCCAGCAGCCTGGGACAGGGAGGCAGCTATGGCTACACCTTC.

This rearrangement joins TRBV15 to TRBJ2-7; no clear D. This CDR3 spans 14 amino acids. Trimming removed 1 base at V and 2 bases at J, with 9 bases between. Germline V gene sequence: CDR1 LNHNV, CDR2 YYDKDF (reference sequence). CDR3 nucleotide sequence: TGTGCCACCAGCAGAGGACTTGGGACCTACGAGCAGTACTTC. It is translated as CATSRGLGTYEQYF.

This clone has only one observation. CDR3 DNA sequence: TGTGCCAGCTCAAGGACCATGAGCAACGGGGAGCTGTTTTTT. Translation: CASSRTMSNGELFF. The chain combines TRBV5-6 with TRBJ2-2, with D unresolved. Germline loops: CDR1 SGHDT, CDR2 YYEEEE. The CDR3 has 14 amino acids. V was pared by 7 bases and J by 7 bases, with 17 bases between.

With respect to this clone: A much bigger clone sits one base away, suggesting this may be a read error. The chain couples TRBV11-2 to TRBJ1-1; a weak D match, TRBD1 (5 bases). V dropped 5 bases and J dropped 1 base, with 11 bases sitting between them. Germline CDR1 is SGHAT and CDR2 is FQNNGV. This CDR3 is 14 amino acids long. CDR3: CASSRDWGNTEAFF. The CDR3 region has the DNA TGTGCCAGCAGCCGGGACTGGGGGAACACTGAAGCTTTCTTT.